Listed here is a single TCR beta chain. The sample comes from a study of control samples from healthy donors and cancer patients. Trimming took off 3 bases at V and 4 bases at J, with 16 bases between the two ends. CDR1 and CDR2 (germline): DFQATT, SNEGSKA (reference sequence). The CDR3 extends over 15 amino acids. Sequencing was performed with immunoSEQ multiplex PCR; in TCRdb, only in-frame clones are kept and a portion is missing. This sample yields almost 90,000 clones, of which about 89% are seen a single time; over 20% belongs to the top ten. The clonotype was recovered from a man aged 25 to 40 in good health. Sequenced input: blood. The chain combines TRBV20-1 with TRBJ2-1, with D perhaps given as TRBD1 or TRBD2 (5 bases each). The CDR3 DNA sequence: TGCAGTGCTAGTCCGCCGGGACGATCATACAATGAGCAGTTCTTC. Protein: CSASPPGRSYNEQFF.